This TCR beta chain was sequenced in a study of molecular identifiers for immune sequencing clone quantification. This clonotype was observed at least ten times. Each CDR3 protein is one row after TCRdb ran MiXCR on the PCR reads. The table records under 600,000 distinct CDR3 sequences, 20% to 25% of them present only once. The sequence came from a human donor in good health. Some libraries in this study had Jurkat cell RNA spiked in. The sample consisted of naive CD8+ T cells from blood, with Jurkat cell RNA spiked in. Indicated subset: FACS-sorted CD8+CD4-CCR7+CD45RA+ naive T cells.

The CDR3 protein is CASSQDRRGNYEQYF. The CDR3 nucleotides read TGTGCCAGCAGCCAGGACAGGCGGGGAAACTACGAGCAGTACTTC. This chain uses TRBV7-2 with TRBJ2-7, with a weak D call TRBD1 (7 bases). V was trimmed by 5 bases and J by 3 bases, leaving 17 bases between them. Germline V CDR1 and CDR2: SGHTA, FQGNSA. This CDR3 has 15 amino acids.